This T cell receptor beta chain is from a study of T cell repertoires in cytomegalovirus infection. Study-level results: Dominating the ex vivo response were HLA-C-restricted CMV-specific TCR beta clonotypes.

TCRdb analysed the reads with MiXCR anew, one entry per CDR3 protein. The sample holds roughly 19,000 distinct CDR3 sequences; roughly two fifths are singletons and the top ten take about 94%. Remarks on this clonotype: What it recognizes is unknown.

Germline V lookup: CDR1 DFQATT, CDR2 SNEGSKA (reference sequence). This CDR3 is 13 amino acids long. V was shortened by 6 bases and J by 2 bases, with 14 bases between the two germline ends. Sequenced here: CD8+ T cells from cultured PBMCs, sampled from culture after CMV antigen stimulation. This rearrangement joins TRBV20-1 to TRBJ2-7; D gene unclear. The sequence was collected from a human donor in good health (CMV status not recorded). Some clones in this sample may be carry-over from other donors' samples. The CDR3 sequence: CSAKEAIAYEQYF. The CDR3, as DNA: TGCAGTGCGAAGGAAGCAATTGCCTACGAGCAGTACTTC.